Presented here are 20 T cell receptor beta chains from one specimen sequenced in a study of identical twins. TCRdb re-called the 5' RACE reads through MiXCR, storing one row per CDR3 protein. The table has fewer than 550,000 distinct CDR3 sequences, around 15% seen once. Separately, the same data were catalogued under a study of yellow fever vaccine responses in identical twins.

The sample taken for sequencing was CD4+ T cells sorted from blood. These receptors came from a woman between 18 and 30 years old in good health.

The chain combines TRBV20-1 with TRBJ2-5, with TRBD2 matching over 16 bases. Unmatched junction bases numbered 7, after V lost 5 bases and J lost 7 bases. The CDR3 length is 15 residues. From germline, CDR1 is DFQATT and CDR2 SNEGSKA (reference sequence). As DNA, the CDR3 is TGCAGTGCTTTGGGACTAGCGGGAGGGGAGGGGACCCAGTACTTC. Translation: CSALGLAGGEGTQYF.

The sample holds many counts of this clonotype. The chain couples TRBV9 to TRBJ2-5; maybe TRBD1 (5 bases). Germline loops: CDR1 SGDLS, CDR2 YYNGEE. V lost 0 bases to trimming and J lost 1 base, with 7 bases between them. This CDR3 contains 14 residues. This CDR3 is CASSVGGLQETQYF. CDR3 bases: TGTGCCAGCAGCGTAGGGGGCCTCCAAGAGACCCAGTACTTC.

The chain has TRBV10-3 and TRBJ2-1; 8 positions agree with TRBD2. The CDR3 is 14 amino acids. The V and J ends lost 7 bases and 4 bases, in that order; junction bases with no gene match: 6. The germline CDR1 and CDR2 sequences are ENHRY and SYGVKD. For the CDR3, the DNA is TGTGCCATCACTGGTAGCGGGGTATACAATGAGCAGTTCTTC. It encodes CAITGSGVYNEQFF.

The rearrangement links TRBV15 to TRBJ2-1, with 8 positions matching TRBD2. The V gene's germline CDR1 is LNHNV and CDR2 YYDKDF (reference sequence). J gave up 6 bases and V 0 bases, and 13 bases lay outside the gene matches. This CDR3 region has 18 residues. As DNA, the CDR3 is TGTGCCACCAGCAGAGATTTACTCCTCGGGAGGGGTATCAATGAGCAGTTCTTC. Translation: CATSRDLLLGRGINEQFF. Drawing the rest from reference TRBV15 and TRBJ2-1, the complete variable domain is DAMVIQNPRYQVTQFGKPVTLSCSQTLNHNVMYWYQQKSSQAPKLLFHYYDKDFNNEADTPDNFQSRRPNTSFCFLDIRSPGLGDTAMYLCATSRDLLLGRGINEQFFGPGTRLTVL.

This clonotype has only a few counts. This chain uses TRBV15 with TRBJ1-5; the D gene is possibly TRBD1 (5 bases). Trimming removed 0 bases at V and 6 bases at J, with 12 bases between. Germline V gene data show CDR1 as LNHNV and CDR2 as YYDKDF (reference sequence). This CDR3 comprises 15 residues. This CDR3 reads CATSRELGPTQPQHF. CDR3 bases: TGTGCCACCAGCAGAGAACTGGGGCCCACTCAGCCCCAGCATTTT.

V is TRBV25-1 and J is TRBJ2-5; maybe TRBD1 (6 bases). Trimming took off 4 bases at V and 3 bases at J, with 15 bases between the two ends. The CDR3 contains 15 residues. Germline lookup yields CDR1 MGHDK and CDR2 SYGVNS. The CDR3 region has the DNA TGTGCCAGCAGTGCCACAGGGTTAGGGAAAGAGACCCAGTACTTC. This sequence encodes CASSATGLGKETQYF. Variable domain in full (rest from reference TRBV25-1 and TRBJ2-5): EADIYQTPRYLVIGTGKKITLECSQTMGHDKMYWYQQDPGMELHLIHYSYGVNSTEKGDLSSESTVSRIRTEHFPLTLESARPSHTSQYLCASSATGLGKETQYFGPGTRLLVL.

This rearrangement joins TRBV12-3 or TRBV12-4 to TRBJ2-7; D perhaps matches TRBD1 (6 bases). The CDR3 contains 13 residues. V shed 2 bases and J shed 7 bases, with 12 bases lying between them. CDR3 residues: CASSLRGDTEQYF. CDR3 sequence (DNA): TGTGCCAGCAGTTTACGTGGGGACACAGAGCAGTACTTC.

This chain links TRBV5-1 with TRBJ2-2; D possibly corresponds to TRBD2 (5 bases). CDR1 SGHRS and CDR2 YFSETQ come from the germline V gene. V dropped 0 bases and J dropped 1 base, with 13 bases sitting between them. The CDR3 has 17 residues. CDR3 protein: CASSLARGQKNTGELFF. The CDR3, as DNA: TGCGCCAGCAGCTTGGCCAGAGGGCAGAAGAACACCGGGGAGCTGTTTTTT.

This clonotype was seen a few times. The chain employs TRBV5-1 and TRBJ2-1; weak D call: TRBD2 (6 bases). Germline values: CDR1 SGHRS, CDR2 YFSETQ. The CDR3 length is 15 residues. With 4 bases removed from V and 7 bases from J, the gap between germline ends came to 18 bases. The CDR3 bases are TGCGCCAGCAGCACGGACGGCATGGGGGGAAATGAGCAGTTCTTC. Protein sequence: CASSTDGMGGNEQFF.

This clonotype was seen ten or more times. The chain is built from TRBV12-3 or TRBV12-4 and TRBJ1-2; D is undetermined. The V and J ends lost 0 bases and 8 bases respectively, with 13 bases between them. The CDR3 consists of 14 residues. The chain's CDR3 is CASSLAGRERGYTF. The CDR3 nucleotides are TGTGCCAGCAGTTTAGCCGGGAGGGAGCGGGGCTACACCTTC.

This clonotype has just a few counts. This sequence joins TRBV28 and TRBJ2-5, with 12 bases that match TRBD2. CDR3 length: 15 amino acids. The V gene end was trimmed by 5 bases and the J gene end by 3 bases; junction bases not matched to a gene: 4. Germline V gene data show CDR1 as MDHEN and CDR2 as SYDVKM. This CDR3 is CASSHLAGGKETQYF. CDR3 DNA sequence: TGTGCCAGCAGTCATCTAGCGGGGGGGAAAGAGACCCAGTACTTC.

The chain combines TRBV6-5 with TRBJ2-2, with a weak D call TRBD1 (6 bases). Between the trimmed V and J ends, which lost 2 bases and 7 bases, there was a span of 11 bases. This CDR3 contains 14 residues. Looked up from germline, CDR1 is MNHEY and CDR2 is SVGAGI. CDR3 DNA sequence: TGTGCCAGCAGTTACACAGGGAAAGACGGGGAGCTGTTTTTT. Translated, it gives CASSYTGKDGELFF.

The chain uses TRBV12-3 or TRBV12-4 and TRBJ1-4, with D possibly matching TRBD1 (5 bases). The CDR3 contains 14 residues. The V and J ends lost 1 base and 8 bases respectively, with 11 bases between them. The CDR3 protein is CASSLGGSVEKLFF. CDR3 DNA sequence: TGTGCCAGCAGTTTAGGGGGCTCCGTCGAAAAACTGTTTTTT.

In this sample, this clonotype turned up many times. The chain combines TRBV6-2 or TRBV6-3 with TRBJ1-1; no reliable D call. V lost 2 bases, J lost 1 base, and 8 bases lay in between. The length of the CDR3 is 14 residues. Germline V lookup: CDR1 MNHEY, CDR2 SVGEGT. Here the CDR3 reads CASSYGVGNTEAFF. CDR3 sequence (DNA): TGTGCCAGCAGTTACGGTGTCGGGAACACTGAAGCTTTCTTT.

The gene calls are TRBV20-1 and TRBJ2-3; weak D call: TRBD2 (5 bases). This CDR3 is built from 14 residues. V lost 0 bases to trimming and J lost 0 bases, with 7 bases between them. Germline assignment: CDR1 DFQATT and CDR2 SNEGSKA (reference sequence). The CDR3: CSAREWTSTDTQYF. CDR3 sequence (DNA): TGCAGTGCTAGAGAGTGGACTAGCACAGATACGCAGTATTTT.

The chain recombines TRBV11-2 with TRBJ2-2; no clear D. The CDR3 length is 14 residues. V was clipped by 5 bases and J by 6 bases, with 13 bases between them. Germline V gene data show CDR1 as SGHAT and CDR2 as FQNNGV. Here the CDR3 DNA reads TGTGCCAGCAGCAAAATGGTGGGCCCCGGGGAGCTGTTTTTT. This sequence encodes CASSKMVGPGELFF.

The V and J genes are TRBV6-1 and TRBJ1-5, with TRBD1 matching over 7 bases. The trim removed 7 bases at V and 7 bases at J, leaving 16 bases unmatched. Germline V gives CDR1 MNHNS, CDR2 SASEGT. This CDR3 comprises 16 residues. Here the CDR3 DNA reads TGTGCCAGCAATCGCCCAGGGGGTGGGTCGGACCAGCCCCAGCATTTT. The encoded protein is CASNRPGGGSDQPQHF.

This clonotype has more than one count but fewer than ten. The V and J genes are TRBV5-1 and TRBJ2-3; TRBD1 aligns across 12 bases. This CDR3 has 15 residues. V shed 4 bases and J 5 bases; nucleotides not matched to a gene: 5. Germline CDR1 reads SGHRS; CDR2 reads YFSETQ. The CDR3: CASSRGTGGVDTQYF. DNA for the CDR3: TGCGCCAGCAGCCGCGGGACAGGGGGCGTAGATACGCAGTATTTT.

The gene calls are TRBV7-9 and TRBJ1-1; unclear D gene. Germline V gene lookup returns CDR1 SEHNR and CDR2 FQNEAQ (reference sequence). There are 14 residues in the CDR3. Trimming shortened V by 7 bases and J by 1 base, and 13 bases separated the two germline ends. CDR3 bases: TGTGCCAGCACCATGTTCCAGAAGAACACTGAAGCTTTCTTT. Its protein is CASTMFQKNTEAFF.

This clonotype has more than one count but fewer than ten. The chain uses TRBV6-5 and TRBJ2-1; 13 nucleotides line up with TRBD2. CDR3 length: 18 amino acids. The germline V gene encodes CDR1 MNHEY and CDR2 SVGAGI. V shed 2 bases, J shed 5 bases, and the junction held 9 bases outside the gene matches. The CDR3: CASSYRSPTSGGDNEQFF. CDR3 bases: TGTGCCAGCAGTTACCGCTCCCCCACTAGCGGGGGGGACAATGAGCAGTTCTTC.